This TCR beta chain was found in a study of blood T cell repertoires in COVID-19. The overall study: Acute and convalescent COVID-19 samples came from the United States, Italy and Spain. T cells, B-cell-depleted T cells, or PBMCs supplied cDNA or gDNA.

V was pared by 4 bases and J by 2 bases, with 8 bases of the junction left unmatched. This CDR3 is built from 15 residues. Germline V gene data show CDR1 as MDHEN and CDR2 as SYDVKM. As handled by the study authors: Estimates of nucleated cell counts were drawn from the amplification of reference gene primers. Measured with immunoSEQ multiplex PCR; TCRdb has only the in-frame clones, and not every one. The DNA gave D and trimming, while V, J and clone size come from that table. Here the sample spans about 93,000 clones, approximately 80% being singletons. The V and J genes are TRBV28 and TRBJ2-7, with 7 nucleotides matching TRBD1. Sequencing was performed on peripheral blood. The source of this sequence is a human donor in a cohort sampled during active COVID-19. CDR3 coding DNA: TGTGCCAGCAGTTCTTCCAGGGGGAAACCCTACGAGCAGTACTTC. This encodes CASSSSRGKPYEQYF.